This T cell receptor (beta chain) was identified during a study of blood T cell repertoires in COVID-19. Study background: In each case, the material was cDNA or gDNA derived from T cells, B-cell-depleted T cells, or PBMCs.

Clinical histories supplied by participants themselves formed the basis of cohort assignment. Germline CDR1 and CDR2: SEHNR and FQNEAQ (reference sequence). The CDR3 has 17 residues. The ends were cut back, 1 base at V and 5 bases at J, with 17 bases in the middle. In the authors' methods: Reference gene primer amplification in the assay estimated nucleated cell counts. Some clones are missing from TCRdb's copy, which holds only in-frame ones; the method was immunoSEQ multiplex PCR. V and J calls and clone size are as listed in that table; D and trimming were resolved from the DNA. The sample consists of fewer than 350,000 clones, roughly 91% of them appearing once.

This sequence originates from a woman aged 55-70 years in a cohort exposed to, infected with or recovered from COVID-19 (not recorded which). The sequencing sample was made of PBMCs or T cells enriched from blood (not recorded which). The gene calls are TRBV7-9 and TRBJ1-4, with D unresolved. CDR3 region: CASSLGWAGGRNEKLFF. The CDR3 DNA is TGTGCCAGCAGCTTAGGTTGGGCGGGAGGTCGCAATGAAAAACTGTTTTTT.